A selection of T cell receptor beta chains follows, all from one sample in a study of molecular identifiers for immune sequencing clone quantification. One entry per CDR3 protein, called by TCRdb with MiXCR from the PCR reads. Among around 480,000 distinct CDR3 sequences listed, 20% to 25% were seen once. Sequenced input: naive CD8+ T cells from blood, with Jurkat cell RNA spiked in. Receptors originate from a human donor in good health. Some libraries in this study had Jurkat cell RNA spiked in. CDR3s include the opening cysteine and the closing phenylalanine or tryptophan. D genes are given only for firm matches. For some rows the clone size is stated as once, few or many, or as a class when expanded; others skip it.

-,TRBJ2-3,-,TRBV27,TGTGCCAGCAGTTCCGGAGGCGGGGCAGATACGCAGTATTTT,CASSSGGGADTQYF
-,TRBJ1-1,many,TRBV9,TGTGCCAGCTCACACAGGGTATTCACTGAAGCTTTCTTT,CASSHRVFTEAFF
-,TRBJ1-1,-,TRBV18,TGTGCCAGCTCACCAAGTCGGGGGGGGCAGGACACTGAAGCTTTCTTT,CASSPSRGGQDTEAFF
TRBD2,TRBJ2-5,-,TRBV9,TGTGCCAGCAGCGAAGGTTCTAGCGGGAGTGGTGAGACCCAGTACTTC,CASSEGSSGSGETQYF
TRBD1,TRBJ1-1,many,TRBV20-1,TGCAGTGCTCACAGGGGCGACACTGAAGCTTTCTTT,CSAHRGDTEAFF
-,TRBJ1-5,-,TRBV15,TGTGCCACCACTGGCGAGCCAAATGGCAATCAGCCCCAGCATTTT,CATTGEPNGNQPQHF
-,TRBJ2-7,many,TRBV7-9,TGTGCCAGCAGCTCGGCAGGGCCCATCATCCACCATCCTAGCTCCTACGAGCAGTACTTC,CASSSAGPIIHHPSSYEQYF
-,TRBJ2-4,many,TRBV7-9,TGTGCCAGCAGCTCCCCGACGGCGAACATTCAGTACTTC,CASSSPTANIQYF
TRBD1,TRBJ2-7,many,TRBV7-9,TGTGCCAGCAGCTCCGAAGGACAGGGGAACTACGAGCAGTACTTC,CASSSEGQGNYEQYF
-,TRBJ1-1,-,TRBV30,TGTGCCTGGAGGACTGACGGCCAGAACACTGAAGCTTTCTTT,CAWRTDGQNTEAFF
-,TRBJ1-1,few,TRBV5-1,TGCGCCAGCAGCTTGGCGAGGGGATTCGCTGAAGCTTTCTTT,CASSLARGFAEAFF
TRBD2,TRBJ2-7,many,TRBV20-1,TGCAGTGCCGGGAGGAACTACTTC,CSAGRNYF
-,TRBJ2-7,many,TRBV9,TGTGCCAGCAGCGTAGAAGATAGTCCCTACGAGCAGTACTTC,CASSVEDSPYEQYF
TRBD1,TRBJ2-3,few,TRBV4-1,TGCGCCAGCAGCCAATCCAGGGGGTTATCAGATACGCAGTATTTT,CASSQSRGLSDTQYF
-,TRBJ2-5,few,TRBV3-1,TGTGCCAGCAGCCAAAGTCAGATTGGGCAGAAACTACAAGAGACCCAGTACTTC,CASSQSQIGQKLQETQYF
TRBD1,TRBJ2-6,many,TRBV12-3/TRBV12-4,TGTGCCAGCAGTTTTACCGGGACAGGGAAGAGGTCTGGGGCCAACGTCCTGACTTTC,CASSFTGTGKRSGANVLTF
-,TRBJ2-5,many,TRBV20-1,TGCAGTGCTAAGGAACTCGGAGTTGTCCAAGAGACCCAGTACTTC,CSAKELGVVQETQYF
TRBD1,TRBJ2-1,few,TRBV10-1,TGCGCCAGCAGTGAGTCCTTGACAGGGGGCAAGAGCGGTGAGCAGTTCTTC,CASSESLTGGKSGEQFF
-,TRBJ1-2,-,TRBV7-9,TGTGCCAGCAGCAATGGGGGGGATGACTATGGCTACACCTTC,CASSNGGDDYGYTF
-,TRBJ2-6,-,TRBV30,TGTGCCTGGACGGACGGATTAGGTTCTGGGGCCAACGTCCTGACTTTC,CAWTDGLGSGANVLTF
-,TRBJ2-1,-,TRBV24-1,TGTGCCACCAGTGATTTAGAGTCTAACAATGAGCAGTTCTTC,CATSDLESNNEQFF
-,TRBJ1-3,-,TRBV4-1,TGCGCCAGCAGCCAAGATTTCAGGCACTGCTATTTT,CASSQDFRHCYF
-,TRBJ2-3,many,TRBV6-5,TGTGCCAGCAGTTCACCGGGGCTCAGTACAGATACGCAGTATTTT,CASSSPGLSTDTQYF
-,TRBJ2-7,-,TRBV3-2,TGTGCCGCAAACCCCAGTTGGACGACCTACGAGCAGTACTTC,CAANPSWTTYEQYF
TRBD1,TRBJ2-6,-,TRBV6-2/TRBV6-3,TGTGCCAGCAGTTACCGTACAGGGGGCGGGTCTTTC,CASSYRTGGGSF
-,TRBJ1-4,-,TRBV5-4,TGTGCCAGCAGCTGGGACGCGGCAACTAATGAAAAACTGTTTTTT,CASSWDAATNEKLFF
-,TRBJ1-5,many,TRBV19,TGTGCCAGTAGTATTAGCTTTCCGGCACAGGGTCACCAGCCCCAGCATTTT,CASSISFPAQGHQPQHF
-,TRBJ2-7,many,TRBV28,TGTGCCAGCAGTTTCTTTGCCCAGCCCTCGGACGAGCAGTACTTC,CASSFFAQPSDEQYF
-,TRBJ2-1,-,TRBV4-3,TGCGCCAGCAGCCAAAGAGGGGATGAGCAGTTCTTC,CASSQRGDEQFF
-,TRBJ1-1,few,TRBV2,TGTGCCAGCCAGCCGGGCCCAATGAACACTGAAGCTTTCTTT,CASQPGPMNTEAFF
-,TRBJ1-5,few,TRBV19,TGTGCCAGTACCGGGGCACGACAGCCCCAGCATTTT,CASTGARQPQHF
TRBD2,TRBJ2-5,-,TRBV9,TGTGCCAGCAGCGTGGGGACTAGCGGACAAGGGACCCAGTACTTC,CASSVGTSGQGTQYF
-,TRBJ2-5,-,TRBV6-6,TGTGCCAGCAGTCCGAACGGGGATCTCGGTGCGGGACTGGAGACCCAGTACTTC,CASSPNGDLGAGLETQYF
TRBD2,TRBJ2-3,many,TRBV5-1,TGCGCCAGCACCCTGGGCGGGAGGAGAGATACGCAGTATTTT,CASTLGGRRDTQYF
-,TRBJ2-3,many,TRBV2,TGTGCCAGCAGTGAATACTACACAGATACGCAGTATTTT,CASSEYYTDTQYF
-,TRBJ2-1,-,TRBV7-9,TGTGCCAGCAGCCGCCTGGACGAAGGAGAGCAGTTCTTC,CASSRLDEGEQFF
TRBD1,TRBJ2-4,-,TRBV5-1,TGCGCCAGCAGCCCCGCCCCCCTACAGGGGACGGAAAACATTCAGTACTTC,CASSPAPLQGTENIQYF
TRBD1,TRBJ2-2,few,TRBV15,TGTGCCACCAGCAGAGTGTTGGACAGGGGATACACCGGGGAGCTGTTTTTT,CATSRVLDRGYTGELFF
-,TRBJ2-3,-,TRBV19,TGTGCCAGTAAGGCGTGGGGGGAGCACACAGATACGCAGTATTTT,CASKAWGEHTDTQYF
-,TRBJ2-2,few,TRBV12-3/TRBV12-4,TGTGCCAGCAGTTTAGCAGGGGCCTTCTCCGGGGAGCTGTTTTTT,CASSLAGAFSGELFF
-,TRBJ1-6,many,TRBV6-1,TGTGCCAGCAGTGAAGCGTCTTACAGGGTTGGCAATTCACCCCTCCACTTT,CASSEASYRVGNSPLHF
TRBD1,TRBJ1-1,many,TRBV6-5,TGTGCCAGCACATCCGGGACAGCTAACACTGAAGCTTTCTTT,CASTSGTANTEAFF
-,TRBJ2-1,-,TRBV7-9,TGTGCCAGCAGCTTAGTTCCCGACTCGACTCTAGGATTTAAACCTGGGCAGTTCTTC,CASSLVPDSTLGFKPGQFF
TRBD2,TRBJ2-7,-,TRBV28,TGTGCCAGCAGTTTGAATCCGCTAGCGGTTCTAACCTACGAGCAGTACTTC,CASSLNPLAVLTYEQYF
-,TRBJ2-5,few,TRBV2,TGTGCCAGCAGTGAGGGGACCACAAGCCCCCAAGAGACCCAGTACTTC,CASSEGTTSPQETQYF